This T cell receptor (beta chain) was sequenced during a study of T-cell memory formation after mild COVID-19. TCRdb used MiXCR to reprocess the 5' RACE reads, holding one entry per CDR3 protein. The sample carries 35,000 to 50,000 distinct CDR3 sequences, approximately 6.5% recorded once. Germline V gives CDR1 SGHRS, CDR2 YFSETQ. There are 16 residues in the CDR3. Trimming left V 2 bases short and J 4 bases short, with 18 bases between. At least ten counts were recorded for this clonotype. The sequence was collected from an adult who had mild COVID-19 (a few samples of this study predate the infection). Cell type and time point are not known. The chain couples TRBV5-1 to TRBJ2-5, with D hard to call. The sample taken for sequencing was PBMCs or a T cell subset sorted from them (not recorded which). The CDR3 is CASSLSPQRPSETQYF. The CDR3 DNA reads as TGCGCCAGCAGCTTATCCCCGCAGAGACCGTCAGAGACCCAGTACTTC.